The 15 T cell receptor beta chains below all came from one sample that was sequenced in a study of T-cell memory formation after mild COVID-19. TCRdb processed the 5' RACE reads anew with MiXCR; each CDR3 protein has one entry. The sample carries over 250,000 distinct CDR3 sequences, about 15% recorded once. The specimen was PBMCs or a T cell subset sorted from them (not recorded which). The receptors originated from a young man who had mild COVID-19 (a few samples of this study predate the infection). Cell type and time point are not known.

This clonotype was counted a few times. The chain combines TRBV7-8 with TRBJ1-1; D might be TRBD1 (6 bases). CDR3 length: 14 amino acids. The germline gives CDR1 SGHVS, CDR2 FQNEAQ. Trimming took 5 bases from V and 3 from J, leaving 13 bases between them. In DNA, the CDR3 is TGTGCCAGCAGCGCCCCAGGGGCCCACACTGAAGCTTTCTTT. It yields the protein CASSAPGAHTEAFF.

The V call is TRBV5-1, the J call TRBJ1-1, with 8 bases aligning to TRBD1. CDR1 is SGHRS and CDR2 is YFSETQ in the germline V gene. V dropped 5 bases and J dropped 4; count of bases not matched to a gene: 7. CDR3 length: 14 residues. CDR3 coding DNA: TGCGCCAGCAGAACCGGGACAGGAGTCACTGAAGCTTTCTTT. It specifies CASRTGTGVTEAFF.

This clonotype turned up a few times. The rearrangement joins TRBV4-1 to TRBJ2-7; TRBD1 matches at 7 bases. The ends lost 0 bases at V and 4 bases at J; junction bases unmatched: 6. This CDR3 has 15 residues. Per germline, CDR1 MGHRA and CDR2 YSYEKL. CDR3: CASSQEVNRGYEQYF. Here the CDR3 DNA reads TGCGCCAGCAGCCAAGAGGTAAACAGGGGATACGAGCAGTACTTC.

This clonotype was picked up a small number of times. V gene TRBV7-2 combines with J gene TRBJ1-1; D is unresolved. The V and J ends lost 6 bases and 5 bases respectively, with 13 bases between them. The germline CDR1 and CDR2 sequences are SGHTA and FQGNSA. The CDR3 is 13 amino acids. This CDR3 reads CASSNGMITEAFF. The CDR3 DNA reads TGTGCCAGCAGTAATGGGATGATAACTGAAGCTTTCTTT.

The chain carries TRBV12-3 or TRBV12-4 and TRBJ2-2, with D possibly matching TRBD1 (6 bases). Trimming took off 6 bases at V and 6 bases at J, with 11 bases between the two ends. The CDR3 is 13 residues long. In DNA form, the CDR3 reads TGTGCCAGCAGCTACAGGGTTTCCGGGGAGCTGTTTTTT. As protein: CASSYRVSGELFF.

This clonotype was found a few times. The chain carries TRBV10-3 and TRBJ2-2; D is possibly TRBD1 or TRBD2 (5 bases each). This CDR3 has 15 residues. V was pared by 0 bases and J by 5 bases, with 10 bases between. Germline values: CDR1 ENHRY, CDR2 SYGVKD. CDR3 coding DNA: TGTGCCATCAGTGAGTCGGACGGGGCAACCGGGGAGCTGTTTTTT. Translated: CAISESDGATGELFF.

CDR3 DNA: TGTGCCAGCAGTGAAGGGGAGATCGAGCAGTTCTTC. It codes for CASSEGEIEQFF. This sequence joins TRBV2 and TRBJ2-1; tentative D call: TRBD2 (5 bases). Trimming removed 1 base from V and 10 bases from J, with 8 bases in between. This CDR3 has 12 residues. Germline V CDR1 and CDR2: SNHLY, FYNNEI.

This chain joins TRBV5-1 and TRBJ2-1; D may be TRBD1 (6 bases). Germline CDR1 is SGHRS and CDR2 is YFSETQ. Trimming left V 4 bases short and J 1 base short, with 15 bases between. The CDR3 has 16 residues. For the CDR3, the DNA is TGCGCCAGCAGCCAATCGCGGACAGCATCCTACAATGAGCAGTTCTTC. This gives the protein CASSQSRTASYNEQFF.

This clonotype came up a few times. The chain links TRBV12-3 or TRBV12-4 to TRBJ2-7; D not resolved. There are 11 residues in the CDR3. V shed 3 bases and J shed 4 bases, with 4 bases lying between them. DNA for the CDR3: TGTGCCAGCAGTTTCCGTTACGAGCAGTACTTC. Protein sequence: CASSFRYEQYF.

The genes are TRBV10-1 and TRBJ2-1, with 12 bases fitting TRBD2. The CDR3 length is 18 residues. Looked up from germline, CDR1 is WNHNN and CDR2 is SYGVQD (reference sequence). V lost 5 bases and J lost 6; bases outside the gene matches: 14. CDR3 in DNA: TGCGCCAGCAGTCCTAGCGGGGGGGCACGACTGATGAGCAATGAGCAGTTCTTC. Its translation: CASSPSGGARLMSNEQFF.

The chain recombines TRBV13 with TRBJ2-7, with D possibly called TRBD1 or TRBD2 (5 bases each). The V gene lost 3 bases and the J gene lost 12 bases, with 18 bases spanning the gap. CDR1 PRHDT and CDR2 FYEKMQ come from the germline V gene (reference sequence). The CDR3 runs 13 residues. CDR3 sequence: CASSFGTASLTYF. The CDR3 DNA is TGTGCCAGCAGCTTCGGGACGGCAAGCCTGACGTACTTC.

J is TRBJ1-3 and V is TRBV7-6; D not resolved. CDR1 is SGHVS and CDR2 is FNYEAQ in the germline V gene. The CDR3 is made up of 14 amino acids. The V end lost 5 bases, the J end lost 0 bases, and 8 bases lay between the germline ends. The CDR3 region is CASSRAFSGNTIYF. CDR3 bases: TGTGCCAGCAGCCGTGCGTTCTCTGGAAACACCATATATTTT.

This clonotype came up a few times. The chain combines TRBV10-3 with TRBJ2-2; the D gene is possibly TRBD1 (5 bases). Trimming cost V 10 bases and J 0 bases, with 9 bases left between them. The CDR3 loop spans 13 amino acids. Germline V gene data show CDR1 as ENHRY and CDR2 as SYGVKD. The DNA of the CDR3 is TGTGCCACCGACAGAGCGAACACCGGGGAGCTGTTTTTT. Its protein product is CATDRANTGELFF.

The chain joins TRBV2 to TRBJ1-3; D is unclear. CDR1 and CDR2 from the germline V gene are SNHLY and FYNNEI. The CDR3 loop spans 12 amino acids. Trimming left V 6 bases short and J 8 bases short, with 11 bases between. CDR3 coding DNA: TGTGCCAGCAGCCTCACCCGGGACACCATATATTTT. This encodes CASSLTRDTIYF.

This chain links TRBV5-1 with TRBJ2-3; the match to TRBD2 covers 13 bases. V dropped 0 bases and J dropped 4; count of bases not matched to a gene: 5. The CDR3 is 17 amino acids. Germline CDR1 SGHRS, CDR2 YFSETQ. Here the CDR3 DNA reads TGCGCCAGCAGCTTGGCTCCTACTAGCGGGGGGGCAGATACGCAGTATTTT. Translated: CASSLAPTSGGADTQYF.